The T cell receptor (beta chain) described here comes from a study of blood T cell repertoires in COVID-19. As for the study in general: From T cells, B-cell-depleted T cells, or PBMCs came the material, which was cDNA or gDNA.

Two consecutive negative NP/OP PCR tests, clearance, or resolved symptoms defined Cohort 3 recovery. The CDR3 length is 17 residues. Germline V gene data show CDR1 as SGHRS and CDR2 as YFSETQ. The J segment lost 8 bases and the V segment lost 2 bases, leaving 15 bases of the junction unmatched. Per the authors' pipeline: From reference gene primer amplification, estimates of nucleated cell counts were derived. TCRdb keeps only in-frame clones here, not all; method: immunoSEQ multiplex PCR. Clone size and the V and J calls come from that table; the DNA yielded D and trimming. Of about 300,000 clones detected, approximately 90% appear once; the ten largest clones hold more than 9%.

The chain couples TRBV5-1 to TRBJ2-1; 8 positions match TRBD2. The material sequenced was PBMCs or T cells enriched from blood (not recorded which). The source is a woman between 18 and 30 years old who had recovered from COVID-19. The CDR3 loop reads CASSLGPGVAGNYEQFF. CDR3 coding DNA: TGCGCCAGCAGCTTAGGACCCGGGGTAGCGGGAAATTATGAGCAGTTCTTC.